This T cell receptor beta chain was identified during a study of blood T cell repertoires in COVID-19. Germline CDR1 MDHEN, CDR2 SYDVKM. The CDR3 has 15 residues. Losses at the gene ends were 7 bases for V and 7 bases for J; bases not matched to a gene: 13. Assay: immunoSEQ multiplex PCR; the TCRdb copy retains only in-frame clones and omits some. This table holds some 300,000 clones, 65% to 90% found once. The J gene is TRBJ2-1, the V gene TRBV28; 7 nucleotides agree with TRBD1. The sequence came from a woman in her seventies with COVID-19, enrolled during active disease. Sequencing was done on a sample of peripheral blood. Here the CDR3 reads CASTYNDRAANEQFF. CDR3 DNA: TGTGCCAGCACCTACAATGACAGGGCGGCGAATGAGCAGTTCTTC. Full variable domain (missing parts from reference TRBV28 and TRBJ2-1): DVKVTQSSRYLVKRTGEKVFLECVQDMDHENMFWYRQDPGLGLRLIYFSYDVKMKEKGDIPEGYSVSREKKERFSLILESASTNQTSMYLCASTYNDRAANEQFFGPGTRLTVL.